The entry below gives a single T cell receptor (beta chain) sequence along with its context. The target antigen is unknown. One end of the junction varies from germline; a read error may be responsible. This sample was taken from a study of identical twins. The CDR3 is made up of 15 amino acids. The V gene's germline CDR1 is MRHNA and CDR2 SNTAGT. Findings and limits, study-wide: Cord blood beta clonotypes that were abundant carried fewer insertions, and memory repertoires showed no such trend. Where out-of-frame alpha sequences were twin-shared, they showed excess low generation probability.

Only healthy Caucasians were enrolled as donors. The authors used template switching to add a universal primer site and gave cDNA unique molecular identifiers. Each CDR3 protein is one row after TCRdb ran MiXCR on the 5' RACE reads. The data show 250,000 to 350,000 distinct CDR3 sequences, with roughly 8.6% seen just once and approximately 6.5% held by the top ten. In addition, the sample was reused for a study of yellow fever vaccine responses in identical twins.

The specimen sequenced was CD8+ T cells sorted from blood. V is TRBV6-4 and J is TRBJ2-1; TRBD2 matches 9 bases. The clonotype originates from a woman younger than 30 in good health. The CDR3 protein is CAGSVSAGGRNEQFF. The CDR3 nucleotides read TGTGCCGGCAGTGTTTCGGCGGGAGGGCGGAATGAGCAGTTCTTC.